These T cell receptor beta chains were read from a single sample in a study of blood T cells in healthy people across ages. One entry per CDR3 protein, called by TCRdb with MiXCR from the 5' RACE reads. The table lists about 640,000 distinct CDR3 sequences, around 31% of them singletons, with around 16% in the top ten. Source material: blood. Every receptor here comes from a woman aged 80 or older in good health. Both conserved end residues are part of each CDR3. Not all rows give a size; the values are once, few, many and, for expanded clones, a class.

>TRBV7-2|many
CASSGGGVGLRGTQYF
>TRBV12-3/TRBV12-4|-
CASSPDRVSEKLFF
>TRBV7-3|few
CTSSSRLAGGPHEQYF
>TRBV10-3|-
CAISGGGRSTEAFF
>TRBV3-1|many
CASFEGGPGTQYF
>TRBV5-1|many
CASSLEASLAPGEQFF
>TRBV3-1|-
CASSQEDIYGYTF
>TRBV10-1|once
CASSASDYGYTF
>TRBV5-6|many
CASSPDRGGTDIQYF
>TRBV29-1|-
CGGDRGGNEQVF
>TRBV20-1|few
CSARDWDRGNEKLFF
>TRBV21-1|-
CASSKGGTGGFSPLHF
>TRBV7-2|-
CASSRYGEADTQYF
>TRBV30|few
CAWSVGTKVGSNQPQHF
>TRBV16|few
CASSQPDRGEDEQYF
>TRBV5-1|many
CASSLGDNWGNTEAFF
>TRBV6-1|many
CASSDATGVAEKLFF
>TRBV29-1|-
CSAARRRGWYDEQYF
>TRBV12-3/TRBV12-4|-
CASSLGVFTEAFF
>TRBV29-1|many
CSVEQLAGANEQFF
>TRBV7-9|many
CASSLGDRGDRMQYF
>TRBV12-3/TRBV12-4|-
CASSWDYSGDTDTQYF
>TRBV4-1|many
CASSQGLGPNRPQHF
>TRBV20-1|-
CNAARGGRNTEAFF
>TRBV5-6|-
CSSSSRRTFNQPQHF
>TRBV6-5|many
CASSPPSGVGSIQYF
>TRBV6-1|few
CASSAADRGKTEAFF
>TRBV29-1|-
CSVVRPNEQFF
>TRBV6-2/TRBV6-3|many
CASSAGLAGDNEQFF